Below, one T cell receptor beta chain is given with its context. This clone was seen a single time. The antigen this receptor binds is unknown. Base qualities were left out, and no much larger clone turns up one base away. The cysteine opens and the phenylalanine closes a CDR3 of 15 amino acids. The entry retains the CDR3 DNA only, 45 bases that are in frame from base 1. CDR1 MDHEN and CDR2 SYDVKM are derived from the germline V gene. V is cut by 6 bases and J by 4 bases, and the space between the germline ends is 16 bases. The immunoSEQ Assay, a bias-controlled multiplex PCR, was used to amplify TCRbeta CDR3 regions from genomic DNA. Regarding the original processing steps: Nucleated cell counts per sample were estimated from amplification of reference gene primers within the assay. To quantify the absolute abundance of each unique TCRbeta CDR3 rearrangement, sequence reads were collapsed and filtered. For each sample, productive Simpson clonality was calculated as the square root of Simpson's diversity index across productive rearrangements. Not all clones reach the TCRdb copy of this immuneACCESS table, which keeps in-frame sequences only. Checked studies attribute under half of the gap to unresolved V genes and leave the rest unexplained. That table furnishes V, J and clone size, whereas the DNA furnished D and trimming. The sample table contains some 430,000 clones; only one count was recorded for about 90% of them. Roughly 0.66% of the sample goes to the ten largest clones.

This sample was taken from a study of blood T cell repertoires in COVID-19 (dated by TCRdb to about 2020). Describing the broader study: Collaborator samples came from the United States, Italy and Spain and covered acute and convalescent phases of COVID-19. The prospective study material was composed of cDNA or gDNA derived from T cells, B-cell-depleted T cells, or PBMCs. The dataset comprised deeply sampled blood TCRbeta repertoires from subjects exposed to, actively infected with, or recovered from COVID-19. The repertoires were released in a freely available public database meant as a resource for research on the immune response to SARS-CoV-2. Samples came from the ongoing ImmuneRACE study (first 160 participants) plus 1,254 subjects from 6 global collaborators. Nearly every sample came with metadata listing a de-identified subject ID, COVID-19 status, age in years and sex. Where available, HLA class I and class II types were obtained from metadata supplied by the sample provider rather than from assay-based typing.

In the prospective study, participants were about 18 to 100 years old, resided in approximately 22 geographic areas of the United States, and were enrolled through a virtual design. To assign participants to cohorts, the prospective study relied on clinical history that participants themselves reported in a screening survey and a study questionnaire. Recovered participants in ImmuneRACE Cohort 3 were defined by two consecutive negative NP/OP PCR tests, clearance by a healthcare professional, or resolution of symptoms. In the prospective study, mobile phlebotomists collected whole blood, serum and a nasopharyngeal or oropharyngeal swab from each participant. Over a 2-month period, participants in the prospective study had the option of providing additional blood draws and questionnaires. Before DNA extraction, prospective study blood samples were shipped either frozen or at room temperature. The research as a whole found: The quantity of clinical and demographic metadata differed by source and by participant and was supplied without curation.

The V gene is TRBV28 and the J gene is TRBJ1-5; TRBD1 might be the D gene, on 5 matching bases. The receptor was derived from a young man who had recovered from COVID-19. The sequenced material came from PBMCs or T cells enriched from blood (not recorded which). The DNA reads as follows: TGTGCCAGCAGGGCTCCGGGACTAGGAAATCAGCCCCAGCATTTT. Its product reads: CASRAPGLGNQPQHF.